These 16 T cell receptor beta chains came from one sample sequenced in a study of technical replicates of blood from a few donors. Libraries were prepared by immunoSEQ multiplex PCR; TCRdb keeps only in-frame clonotypes and omits some of them. Found here are 60,000 to 80,000 clones, around nine tenths of them singletons; the top ten hold approximately 4.9%. Sequencing was performed on PBMCs. The receptors come from a human donor in good health. Some clones in this sample may be carry-over from other donors' samples.

The chain uses TRBV7-2 and TRBJ1-1, with D perhaps matching TRBD1 (6 bases). The V and J ends lost 5 bases and 7 bases respectively, with 14 bases between them. CDR1 is SGHTA and CDR2 is FQGNSA in the germline V gene. The CDR3 spans 13 residues. This CDR3 reads CASSIAGGDEAFF. Written as DNA, the CDR3 is TGTGCCAGCAGCATCGCTGGGGGCGATGAAGCTTTCTTT.

J is TRBJ1-5 and V is TRBV30; no clear D. The CDR3 length is 13 residues. V was clipped by 0 bases and J by 4 bases, with 7 bases between them. The germline V gene encodes CDR1 GTSNPN and CDR2 SVGIG (reference sequence). The DNA for the CDR3 is TGTGCCTGGAGTGTTGCGGGGAATCAGCCCCAGCATTTT. Amino acid sequence: CAWSVAGNQPQHF.

The rearrangement links TRBV6-6 to TRBJ1-2, with a weak D call TRBD1 (6 bases). Germline CDR1 reads MNHNY; CDR2 reads SVGAGI (reference sequence). The ends were cut back, 6 bases at V and 0 bases at J, with 14 bases in the middle. The CDR3 extends over 15 amino acids. The DNA for the CDR3 is TGTGCCAGCAGCGTACAGGGAACGACTAACTATGGCTACACCTTC. Its protein is CASSVQGTTNYGYTF.

A single count supports this clone. The rearrangement joins TRBV12-5 to TRBJ1-5; D call uncertain. The germline V and J ends were trimmed by 1 base and 9 bases, with 7 bases remaining between them. This CDR3 contains 12 residues. From germline, CDR1 is LGHNT and CDR2 FRNRAP. Here the CDR3 DNA reads TGTGCTAGTGGTTTGGACCCGGGGCCCCAGCATTTT. Protein product: CASGLDPGPQHF.

The V call is TRBV5-1, the J call TRBJ2-1; no clear D. Germline lookup yields CDR1 SGHRS and CDR2 YFSETQ. The CDR3 loop spans 13 amino acids. The CDR3 DNA reads TGCGTCTGCGCGGAGAGCTCCTACAATGAGCAGTTCTTC. Residues: CVCAESSYNEQFF.

The J gene is TRBJ2-5, the V gene TRBV7-9; 7 bases are shared with TRBD1. The CDR3 is 11 amino acids. With V trimmed by 4 bases and J by 13 bases, 6 bases remained unmatched. Germline loops: CDR1 SEHNR, CDR2 FQNEAQ (reference sequence). CDR3 amino acids: CASSWGTDMYF. CDR3 sequence (DNA): TGTGCCAGCAGCTGGGGGACAGACATGTACTTC.

The chain links TRBV11-1 to TRBJ2-2; 7 bases are shared with TRBD2. Looked up from germline, CDR1 is SGHAT and CDR2 is FQDESV (reference sequence). The CDR3 covers 17 residues. J was trimmed by 2 bases and V by 1 base; bases with no gene match: 7. The CDR3 region is CASSLVAGVRNTGELFF. DNA for the CDR3: TGTGCCAGCAGCTTAGTCGCGGGAGTGAGAAACACCGGGGAGCTGTTTTTT.

This clone has a count of ten or more. This chain joins TRBV30 and TRBJ2-7; D is undetermined. Per germline, CDR1 GTSNPN and CDR2 SVGIG (reference sequence). The CDR3 consists of 11 residues. V lost 0 bases to trimming and J lost 9 bases, with 9 bases between them. The CDR3 bases are TGTGCCTGGAGTGTAAATTCCGGGCAGTACTTC. This translates into CAWSVNSGQYF.

The chain joins TRBV11-2 to TRBJ2-3; TRBD2 agrees at 10 bases. V lost 1 base and J lost 6; bases outside the gene matches: 13. CDR1 is SGHAT, CDR2 FQNNGV, per germline. The CDR3 runs to 18 residues. CDR3 region: CASSLVSGGHFLADTQYF. The CDR3 nucleotides read TGTGCCAGCAGCTTAGTTAGCGGGGGGCATTTTCTTGCGGATACGCAGTATTTT.

This clone appeared once. The V call is TRBV7-6, the J call TRBJ2-7; possible D gene TRBD2, 5 bases. Trimming left V 5 bases short and J 0 bases short, with 14 bases between. The CDR3 totals 15 residues. Germline CDR1 and CDR2: SGHVS and FNYEAQ. CDR3 sequence reads: CASSPALGSSYEQYF. Here the CDR3 DNA reads TGTGCCAGCAGCCCTGCTCTTGGGAGCTCCTACGAGCAGTACTTC.

This clone occurred a few times. The chain is built from TRBV4-3 and TRBJ1-6; TRBD1 might be the D (6 bases). The V gene's germline CDR1 is LGHNA and CDR2 YSLEER. The length of the CDR3 is 13 residues. The ends were cut back, 4 bases at V and 7 bases at J, with 8 bases in the middle. The CDR3 sequence: CASSLGQNSPLHF. The DNA for the CDR3 is TGCGCCAGCAGCCTCGGACAGAATTCACCCCTCCACTTT.

The V and J genes are TRBV2 and TRBJ1-2, with 9 bases lining up with TRBD1. CDR1 and CDR2 (germline): SNHLY, FYNNEI. The CDR3 spans 12 residues. The ends lost 5 bases at V and 8 bases at J; junction bases unmatched: 3. CDR3 DNA: TGTGCCAGCAGTACAGGGGGCGGGGGCTACACCTTC. Amino acid sequence: CASSTGGGGYTF.

Written as DNA, the CDR3 is TGTGCCACCAGCAAAGGGTCGGGACAAATGGGCGATGAGCAGTTCTTC. Residues: CATSKGSGQMGDEQFF. This chain connects TRBV15 to TRBJ2-1, with a tentative D call TRBD1 (6 bases). V gave up 4 bases and J gave up 8 bases, with 21 bases separating them. Germline V gene lookup returns CDR1 LNHNV and CDR2 YYDKDF (reference sequence). This CDR3 is 16 amino acids long. The full variable domain, with the rest looked up from reference TRBV15 and TRBJ2-1, is DAMVIQNPRYQVTQFGKPVTLSCSQTLNHNVMYWYQQKSSQAPKLLFHYYDKDFNNEADTPDNFQSRRPNTSFCFLDIRSPGLGDTAMYLCATSKGSGQMGDEQFFGPGTRLTVL.

The V call is TRBV2, the J call TRBJ2-7; D may be TRBD1 (5 bases). The germline CDR1 and CDR2 sequences are SNHLY and FYNNEI. The CDR3 has 13 amino acids. V lost 6 bases, J lost 1 base, and 10 bases lay in between. CDR3 DNA sequence: TGTGCCAGCAGGACAGACGGGTCCTACGAGCAGTACTTC. As protein: CASRTDGSYEQYF.

The gene calls are TRBV7-8 and TRBJ2-7, with 8 nucleotides matching TRBD1. Germline V lookup: CDR1 SGHVS, CDR2 FQNEAQ. After removal of 7 bases from V and 3 bases from J, the junction contained 11 bases not matched to a gene. The CDR3 has 15 residues. The CDR3 coding sequence is TGTGCCAGCACCCCCCAGGGGGCTAGCTACTACGAGCAGTACTTC. This sequence encodes CASTPQGASYYEQYF.

The chain recombines TRBV4-3 with TRBJ2-2; 8 nucleotides agree with TRBD2. J was trimmed by 6 bases and V by 1 base; bases with no gene match: 16. The germline CDR1 and CDR2 sequences are LGHNA and YSLEER. The CDR3 spans 19 residues. The CDR3, as DNA: TGCGCCAGCAGCCAAGTTCCCCTGGGCATTAGCGGGGCCGCCGGGGAGCTGTTTTTT. Translated, it gives CASSQVPLGISGAAGELFF.